This entry features one TCR beta chain sequence. Its antigen is not known. CDR1 is MNHNS and CDR2 is SASEGT in the germline V gene. This CDR3 is built from 14 residues. With 1 base removed from V and 8 bases from J, the gap between germline ends came to 14 bases. This entry is derived from a study of untreated major depressive disorder. The study's findings and limits: TRBV05-01 (Vbeta 5.1) usage was higher in CD4+ T cells of depressed patients than controls. TRBV25-01 and TRBV02-01 usage differences were not statistically significant.

Measured with immunoSEQ multiplex PCR; TCRdb has only the in-frame clones, and not every one. The sample holds approximately 15,000 clones, 90% to 95% seen once. The sequencing sample was made of CD4+ T cells from PBMCs. The sequence came from a woman aged 30 to 39 with major depressive disorder. This sequence joins TRBV6-1 and TRBJ1-1; TRBD1 is a possible D gene (6 bases). The CDR3 region has the DNA TGTGCCAGCAGTGAAGGGACAGTTAGGCGGGAAGCTTTCTTT. It is translated as CASSEGTVRREAFF.